Below, 5 T cell receptor beta chains from the same sample are listed, as sequenced in a study of blood T cell repertoires in COVID-19. The protocol was immunoSEQ multiplex PCR, while the TCRdb copy is restricted to in-frame clones and leaves out a portion. The sample includes 400,000 to 450,000 clones, 75% to 90% of them seen just once. What was sequenced was peripheral blood. The source of these receptors is a woman aged 25 to 45 with active or convalescent COVID-19.

On this clone itself: This CDR3 is missing its conserved last phenylalanine or tryptophan, likely due to a read error. The DNA is omitted, as the CDR3 cannot be located on it reliably, and the CDR3 follows TCRdb's listing. V is TRBV6-2 or TRBV6-3 and J is TRBJ2-7; the table's TRBD2 call for D was not verified on the DNA. The CDR3 spans 14 residues, counting both ends. CDR1 is MNHEY and CDR2 is SVGEGT in the germline V gene. The CDR3 spells CASSFPGLAGGQTI.

This rearrangement joins TRBV5-8 to TRBJ2-1; 8 nucleotides match TRBD2. CDR1 and CDR2 from the germline V gene are SGHTS and YDEGEE. The junction had 7 bases not matched to a gene; V was cut back by 1 base and J by 7 bases. CDR3 length: 15 amino acids. CDR3 protein: CASSLREGLRNEQFF. The CDR3 coding sequence is TGTGCCAGCAGCTTGCGGGAGGGCCTAAGGAATGAGCAGTTCTTC.

This sequence joins TRBV19 and TRBJ2-3; D is possibly TRBD2 (7 bases). Germline V lookup: CDR1 LNHDA, CDR2 SQIVND (reference sequence). The V end lost 1 base, the J end lost 2 bases, and 10 bases lay between the germline ends. CDR3 size: 15 residues. CDR3 sequence: CASSIAGGSTDTQYF. DNA for the CDR3: TGTGCCAGTAGTATAGCGGGGGGCTCCACAGATACGCAGTATTTT.

The table lists this clone with a few counts. The gene calls are TRBV6-2 or TRBV6-3 and TRBJ2-7; 10 bases map to TRBD2. In germline, CDR1 is MNHEY, CDR2 SVGEGT. The CDR3 extends over 17 amino acids. V was pared by 0 bases and J by 6 bases, with 11 bases of the junction left unmatched. The CDR3 nucleotides are TGTGCCAGCAGTTACTCATGGTTGGTAGCGGGAGGAGGCGAGCAGTACTTC. Translating it yields CASSYSWLVAGGGEQYF.

The chain carries TRBV5-1 and TRBJ1-1, with 7 bases that match TRBD1. With 4 bases clipped from V and 1 base from J, the junction kept 13 bases outside the gene matches. There are 17 residues in the CDR3. Germline CDR1 and CDR2: SGHRS and YFSETQ. DNA of the CDR3: TGCGCCAGCAGCCCGACAGGGCTCGTTAGTGGGAACACTGAAGCTTTCTTT. This encodes CASSPTGLVSGNTEAFF.